This is a list of T cell receptor beta chains from one sample in a study of brain T cells in children with intractable seizures. Produced via immunoSEQ multiplex PCR; TCRdb's table is partial and in-frame only. The sample lists about 320,000 clones, 85% to 95% seen once, with around 5% in the top ten. The material was peripheral blood, obtained 4 to 6 months after surgery. All receptors derive from a boy in the first two years of life with tuberous sclerosis and intractable seizures. The CDR3 runs from the conserved cysteine through the conserved F or W. D genes are given only for firm matches. Size values are once, few and many counts, or a class for expanded clones, and some rows have none.

D gene | clone size | J gene | V gene | CDR3 protein | CDR3 DNA
TRBD1 | . | TRBJ1-1 | TRBV30 | CAWSETGGNTEAFF | TGTGCCTGGAGTGAGACAGGGGGGAACACTGAAGCTTTCTTT
. | . | TRBJ1-1 | TRBV2 | CARPSGGENTEAFF | TGTGCCAGACCCTCGGGGGGAGAGAACACTGAAGCTTTCTTT
. | . | TRBJ2-7 | TRBV7-9 | CASSLSPAEPSYEQYF | TGTGCCAGCAGCCTCTCCCCGGCAGAGCCCTCCTACGAGCAGTACTTC
TRBD2 | . | TRBJ2-3 | TRBV11-3 | CASSLATLLTSGKQLDTQYF | TGTGCCAGCAGCTTAGCAACACTTCTGACTAGCGGGAAACAATTAGATACGCAGTATTTT
TRBD1 | . | TRBJ2-7 | TRBV6-5 | CASTQDRGAYEQYF | TGTGCCAGCACCCAGGACAGGGGGGCCTACGAGCAGTACTTC
. | . | TRBJ1-1 | TRBV6-5 | CASAETSDTEAFF | TGTGCCAGCGCGGAGACAAGCGACACTGAAGCTTTCTTT
. | . | TRBJ2-1 | TRBV6-5 | CASSLLTNQGEQFF | TGTGCCAGCAGCCTTCTCACCAACCAGGGTGAGCAGTTCTTC
TRBD1 | . | TRBJ2-1 | TRBV3-1/TRBV3-2 | CASSQRDRVFF | TGTGCCAGCAGCCAGAGGGACAGGGTCTTCTTC
TRBD2 | . | TRBJ2-7 | TRBV4-1 | CASSQVTSGTYEQYF | TGCGCCAGCAGCCAGGTGACTAGCGGGACCTACGAGCAGTACTTC
. | once | TRBJ2-1 | TRBV4-1 | CASSQDAALDLYNEQFF | TGCGCCAGCAGCCAAGACGCTGCCCTAGACCTCTACAATGAGCAGTTCTTC
. | . | TRBJ2-5 | TRBV7-3 | CASSLFSGTQETQYF | TGTGCCAGCAGCTTATTTTCCGGGACCCAAGAGACCCAGTACTTC
. | . | TRBJ1-1 | TRBV4-1 | CASSPAPGRITEAFF | TGCGCCAGCAGCCCAGCCCCCGGACGGATCACTGAAGCTTTCTTT
. | . | TRBJ2-7 | TRBV19 | CASSPGTALTYEQYF | TGTGCCAGTAGTCCGGGGACGGCGCTCACCTACGAGCAGTACTTC
. | . | TRBJ1-1 | TRBV12-3/TRBV12-4 | CASTAVGDLEAFF | TGTGCCAGCACCGCGGTAGGGGACCTTGAAGCTTTCTTT
TRBD2 | . | TRBJ2-1 | TRBV7-9 | CASSPAGGDINEQFF | TGTGCCAGCAGCCCCGCGGGAGGGGACATAAATGAGCAGTTCTTC
TRBD1 | once | TRBJ1-2 | TRBV25-1 | CASSESPGQRYGYTF | TGTGCCAGCAGTGAGTCCCCGGGACAGAGATATGGCTACACCTTC
. | . | TRBJ2-2 | TRBV11-3 | CASSVLANTGELFF | TGTGCCAGCAGCGTACTAGCGAACACCGGGGAGCTGTTTTTT
. | . | TRBJ1-4 | TRBV14 | CASSRLQGFGGNEKLFF | TGTGCCAGCAGCCGACTCCAGGGCTTCGGTGGTAATGAAAAACTGTTTTTT
. | . | TRBJ1-4 | TRBV6-5 | CASRRQQKNEKLFF | TGTGCCAGCCGAAGACAGCAAAAAAATGAAAAACTGTTTTTT
TRBD2 | once | TRBJ2-1 | TRBV3-1/TRBV3-2 | CASSQMTPGTSGRRGNEQFF | TGTGCCAGCAGCCAAATGACACCCGGGACTAGCGGGAGACGAGGGAATGAGCAGTTCTTC
. | . | TRBJ2-7 | TRBV7-8 | CASSLTAYEQYF | TGTGCCAGCAGCCTTACAGCGTACGAGCAGTACTTC
TRBD1 | . | TRBJ1-2 | TRBV7-3 | CASSLKGTGDGYTF | TGTGCCAGCAGCTTAAAGGGGACAGGGGATGGCTACACCTTC
TRBD2 | . | TRBJ2-3 | TRBV28 | CASSSGTSGGETQYF | TGTGCCAGCAGCAGTGGGACTAGCGGGGGGGAAACGCAGTATTTT
TRBD2 | . | TRBJ2-1 | TRBV24-1 | CATTEGGTSGSPVENEQFF | TGTGCCACCACCGAAGGAGGGACTAGCGGGAGTCCGGTCGAGAATGAGCAGTTCTTC
. | . | TRBJ1-1 | TRBV5-4 | CASSLWSTGATEAFF | TGTGCCAGCAGCTTGTGGTCAACAGGAGCTACTGAAGCTTTCTTT
. | . | TRBJ1-1 | TRBV7-3 | CASSQGGSTEAFF | TGTGCCAGCAGCCAAGGGGGTAGCACTGAAGCTTTCTTT
. | . | TRBJ1-2 | TRBV12-3/TRBV12-4 | CASSLQRNYGYTF | TGTGCCAGCAGTTTACAGAGGAACTATGGCTACACCTTC
TRBD1 | . | TRBJ2-7 | TRBV3-1/TRBV3-2 | CASSHGTGGPYEQYF | TGTGCCAGCAGCCATGGGACAGGGGGTCCCTACGAGCAGTACTTC
TRBD1 | . | TRBJ1-2 | TRBV20-1 | CSASFPQGPVNYGYTF | TGCAGTGCTAGTTTTCCACAGGGGCCGGTAAACTATGGCTACACCTTC